This T cell receptor (beta chain) was captured by sequencing in a study of T cells after yellow fever vaccination. This clonotype has ten or more counts. Each CDR3 protein is one row after TCRdb ran MiXCR on the 5' RACE reads. The table lists roughly 500,000 distinct CDR3 sequences, about 19% of them singletons. This CDR3 comprises 13 residues. Trimming removed 2 bases from V and 6 bases from J, with 8 bases in between. CDR1 is SGHTA, CDR2 FQGNSA, per germline. The sample here was PBMCs, taken 15 days after the yellow fever booster vaccination. The receptor's source is a man aged 25 to 45 who received the YFV17D yellow fever vaccine. This sequence joins TRBV7-2 and TRBJ2-1; D possibly corresponds to TRBD1 (5 bases). CDR3 DNA sequence: TGTGCCAGCAGCTTAAGACAGATCAATGAGCAGTTCTTC. This translates into CASSLRQINEQFF. The whole variable domain, remainder taken from reference TRBV7-2 and TRBJ2-1, is GAGVSQSPSNKVTEKGKDVELRCDPISGHTALYWYRQSLGQGLEFLIYFQGNSAPDKSGLPSDRFSAERTGGSVSTLTIQRTQQEDSAVYLCASSLRQINEQFFGPGTRLTVL.